These 28 T cell receptor beta chains were all obtained from the same sample, sequenced in a study of T cells expressing NK-cell markers (dated by TCRdb to 2020 to 2022). Library generation was performed with 5' RACE. TCRdb shows the sequencer as Illumina HiSeq 2000. TCRdb reprocessed the reads and lists each CDR3 protein sequence as a single entry, with no DNA. The table for this sample shows about 380,000 distinct CDR3 sequences. The ten top clones hold roughly 5.2% of the sample. The specimen was blood T cells: a sorted CD56 or NKG2C T cell subset, CD4+ or CD8+ T cells, or bulk PBMC T cells (not recorded which). These receptors originate from a man aged 18-69 years in good health.

The chain links TRBV10-3 to TRBJ2-5; TCRdb designates TRBD2, a call that cannot be tested without DNA. CDR1 and CDR2 from the germline V gene are ENHRY and SYGVKD. The CDR3 has 16 residues. The CDR3 reads CAISESGTSGAETQYF.

This chain uses TRBV15 with TRBJ1-5. CDR3 length: 14 residues. In germline, CDR1 is LNHNV, CDR2 YYDKDF (reference sequence). The CDR3 loop is CATSRARIGQPQHF.

The chain joins TRBV5-1 to TRBJ2-1; the D gene TCRdb calls, TRBD2, cannot be checked with no DNA. The CDR3 runs to 18 residues. Germline CDR1 reads SGHRS; CDR2 reads YFSETQ. CDR3 in amino acids: CASSVGTSGGWSYNEQFF. The full variable domain, with the rest looked up from reference TRBV5-1 and TRBJ2-1, is KAGVTQTPRYLIKTRGQQVTLSCSPISGHRSVSWYQQTPGQGLQFLFEYFSETQRNKGNFPGRFSGRQFSNSRSEMNVSTLELGDSALYLCASSVGTSGGWSYNEQFFGPGTRLTVL.

The rearrangement joins TRBV12-3 or TRBV12-4 to TRBJ1-1; TCRdb's D call, TRBD1, is unchecked because there is no DNA. CDR3 length: 13 residues. The CDR3 protein is CASKKQGNTEAFF.

The CDR3 loop is CATSDGGGFGELFF. This sequence joins TRBV24-1 and TRBJ2-2; with no DNA, the TCRdb D assignment of TRBD2 cannot be verified. This CDR3 contains 14 residues. Germline loops: CDR1 KGHDR, CDR2 SFDVKD.

The V and J genes are TRBV7-2 and TRBJ2-1; TCRdb's assignment of TRBD1 cannot be checked, as there is no DNA. CDR1 is SGHTA and CDR2 is FQGNSA in the germline V gene. The CDR3 has 16 residues. The CDR3 loop reads CASSLEGGRRYQEQFF.

This sequence joins TRBV6-5 and TRBJ1-3. The CDR3 consists of 15 residues. Germline V lookup: CDR1 MNHEY, CDR2 SVGAGI. CDR3 sequence: CASSYSREPGNTIYF.

CDR3 residues: CASSDSPGEGGSTDTQYF. The rearrangement links TRBV25-1 to TRBJ2-3; TCRdb's D gene call, TRBD2, goes unchecked for lack of DNA. The germline CDR1 and CDR2 sequences are MGHDK and SYGVNS. The CDR3 has 18 residues.

The rearrangement joins TRBV20-1 to TRBJ1-6; the TRBD1 assignment by TCRdb is unverifiable without DNA. The CDR3 consists of 16 residues. Germline V gives CDR1 DFQATT, CDR2 SNEGSKA (reference sequence). The CDR3 spells CSARDRGQSYNSPLHF.

This chain uses TRBV29-1 with TRBJ2-3; no DNA is available, so the TRBD1 call from TCRdb remains unchecked. Per the germline V gene, CDR1 is SQVTM and CDR2 is ANQGSEA. CDR3 length: 14 amino acids. The CDR3 spells CSVLKGHHTDTQYF.

The chain joins TRBV7-9 to TRBJ2-5; TCRdb returns TRBD1, unconfirmable since there is no DNA. In germline, CDR1 is SEHNR, CDR2 FQNEAQ (reference sequence). The CDR3 runs to 15 residues. The CDR3 is CASSPKGGTRETQYF.

CDR3 loop: CSAKDREDSGNTIYF. J is TRBJ1-3 and V is TRBV20-1; TCRdb lists TRBD1, though no DNA is available to test this call. The CDR3 contains 15 residues. CDR1 is DFQATT, CDR2 SNEGSKA, per germline (reference sequence).

The genes are TRBV3-1 and TRBJ1-1; TCRdb proposes TRBD1, but this gene call is untestable without DNA. The CDR3 runs to 17 residues. Germline lookup yields CDR1 LGHDT and CDR2 YNNKEL (reference sequence). The CDR3 loop reads CASSQGTGGFRNTEAFF.

This chain connects TRBV20-1 to TRBJ2-7; the TRBD1 assignment by TCRdb is unverifiable without DNA. Germline-derived CDR1 and CDR2 are DFQATT and SNEGSKA (reference sequence). The CDR3 runs to 13 residues. This chain's CDR3 is CSVRRQETYEQYF.

CDR3 in amino acids: CASSKPRLAGAQETQYF. V usage is TRBV21-1 and J usage is TRBJ2-5; TCRdb selects TRBD2, and the lack of DNA leaves this call unchecked. TRBV21-1 is a pseudogene. This CDR3 contains 17 residues.

The J gene is TRBJ2-7, the V gene TRBV15; the D call from TCRdb, TRBD1, cannot be confirmed without DNA. Germline CDR1 is LNHNV and CDR2 is YYDKDF (reference sequence). The length of the CDR3 is 14 residues. This CDR3 reads CATSRDRGSNRAYF.

The rearrangement links TRBV7-2 to TRBJ2-5. The CDR3 extends over 15 amino acids. Germline CDR1 SGHTA, CDR2 FQGNSA. This CDR3 is CASSLFGGNQETQYF.

The V and J genes are TRBV18 and TRBJ1-4; as DNA is missing, the TRBD1 call by TCRdb cannot be tested. This CDR3 is built from 14 residues. CDR1 and CDR2 from the germline V gene are KGHSH and LQKENI. The CDR3 loop reads CASSRDGANEKLFF.

The genes are TRBV6-5 and TRBJ2-2. Germline CDR1 MNHEY, CDR2 SVGAGI. This CDR3 spans 12 amino acids. The CDR3 region is CAAREGTGELFF.

The V gene is TRBV11-1, the J gene TRBJ2-3; as DNA is missing, the TRBD1 call by TCRdb cannot be tested. CDR1 is SGHAT, CDR2 FQDESV, per germline (reference sequence). The CDR3 has 19 residues. The CDR3 sequence: CASSNPGTGRKKRTDTQYF.

This chain joins TRBV4-2 and TRBJ2-5; TCRdb picks TRBD1, but there is no DNA to check that call. Germline assignment: CDR1 LGHNA and CDR2 YNFKEQ. CDR3 length: 16 amino acids. The CDR3 is CASSQGVPLSQETQYF.

The genes are TRBV15 and TRBJ2-5; with no DNA, the TCRdb D assignment of TRBD2 cannot be verified. Germline values: CDR1 LNHNV, CDR2 YYDKDF (reference sequence). The CDR3 is made up of 16 amino acids. CDR3 in amino acids: CATSRDLAGGQETQYF.

This chain links TRBV6-5 with TRBJ2-4. The germline gives CDR1 MNHEY, CDR2 SVGAGI. This CDR3 has 15 amino acids. The chain's CDR3 is CASSYEQDRKNIQYF.

The chain's CDR3 is CASSLNPGGTGGYTF. V gene TRBV5-6 combines with J gene TRBJ1-2; the D call from TCRdb, TRBD1, cannot be confirmed without DNA. The CDR3 spans 15 residues. In germline, CDR1 is SGHDT, CDR2 YYEEEE.

The rearrangement joins TRBV5-1 to TRBJ2-3. Germline CDR1 is SGHRS and CDR2 is YFSETQ. The length of the CDR3 is 15 residues. The CDR3 loop is CASSLAHRPTDTQYF. The full variable domain, rest sourced from reference TRBV5-1 and TRBJ2-3, is KAGVTQTPRYLIKTRGQQVTLSCSPISGHRSVSWYQQTPGQGLQFLFEYFSETQRNKGNFPGRFSGRQFSNSRSEMNVSTLELGDSALYLCASSLAHRPTDTQYFGPGTRLTVL.

V usage is TRBV20-1 and J usage is TRBJ2-5; the TCRdb call, TRBD1, lacks DNA for checking. In germline, CDR1 is DFQATT, CDR2 SNEGSKA (reference sequence). This CDR3 is built from 13 residues. CDR3 sequence reads: CSAPTGHLETQYF.

The chain is built from TRBV6-5 and TRBJ2-2. This CDR3 region has 16 residues. Per germline, CDR1 MNHEY and CDR2 SVGAGI. The CDR3 spells CASSYSWSSNTGELFF.

The rearrangement uses TRBV11-1 and TRBJ2-1; TCRdb proposes TRBD1, but this gene call is untestable without DNA. The CDR3 extends over 13 amino acids. In germline, CDR1 is SGHAT, CDR2 FQDESV (reference sequence). The CDR3 is CASSPRGPTLQFF. The full variable domain, rest sourced from reference TRBV11-1 and TRBJ2-1, is EAEVAQSPRYKITEKSQAVAFWCDPISGHATLYWYRQILGQGPELLVQFQDESVVDDSQLPKDRFSAERLKGVDSTLKIQPAELGDSAMYLCASSPRGPTLQFFGPGTRLTVL.